Each of the 27 T cell receptor beta chains below was sequenced from the same sample in a study of blood T cell repertoires in COVID-19. Assay used: immunoSEQ multiplex PCR; TCRdb lists only in-frame clones, some missing. The data hold 150,000 to 200,000 clones, with 90% observed a single time. The source material was peripheral blood. The origin of the receptors is a man aged 60 to 69 with active or convalescent COVID-19.

The table lists this clone with a count of one. The chain carries TRBV2 and TRBJ1-2; 9 nucleotides agree with TRBD1. Losses at the gene ends were 5 bases for V and 5 bases for J; bases not matched to a gene: 3. The CDR3 sequence is 13 residues long. Per germline, CDR1 SNHLY and CDR2 FYNNEI. DNA of the CDR3: TGTGCCAGCAGTCGGGACAGGGTTTATGGCTACACCTTC. Amino acid sequence: CASSRDRVYGYTF.

This clone was picked up one time. The rearrangement links TRBV5-4 to TRBJ1-2; 9 nucleotides line up with TRBD1. CDR3 length equals 16 residues. Germline V lookup: CDR1 SGHNT, CDR2 YYREEE (reference sequence). V lost 3 bases, J lost 6 bases, and 12 bases stayed unmatched. The CDR3 nucleotides are TGTGCCAGCAGCTATGGTCCCGGGACAGGGAATAATGGCTACACCTTC. Protein: CASSYGPGTGNNGYTF.

The sample holds one count of this clone. CDR3 nucleotides: TGTGCCAGCAGCCTCAACAGGGGTGGTGAAGCTTTCTTT. Protein: CASSLNRGGEAFF. The rearrangement links TRBV27 to TRBJ1-1; TRBD1 matches at 7 bases. This CDR3 region has 13 residues. Germline V gene sequence: CDR1 MNHEY, CDR2 SMNVEV (reference sequence). V shed 6 bases and J 7 bases; nucleotides not matched to a gene: 8.

The chain couples TRBV5-1 to TRBJ1-1, with 11 bases matching TRBD1. After removal of 5 bases from V and 4 bases from J, the junction contained 7 bases not matched to a gene. The CDR3 is made up of 15 amino acids. The V gene's germline CDR1 is SGHRS and CDR2 YFSETQ. For the CDR3, the DNA is TGCGCCAGCAGGGGAAGGACAGGGGGCGGCACTGAAGCTTTCTTT. This encodes CASRGRTGGGTEAFF.

This clone was recorded once. The chain has TRBV15 and TRBJ2-1; 9 bases line up with TRBD2. The CDR3 sequence is 18 residues long. V was pared by 0 bases and J by 7 bases, with 13 bases of the junction left unmatched. Germline V lookup: CDR1 LNHNV, CDR2 YYDKDF (reference sequence). The CDR3 sequence: CATSRDPTAGGRWNEQFF. For the CDR3, the DNA is TGTGCCACCAGCAGAGATCCGACAGCGGGAGGCCGTTGGAATGAGCAGTTCTTC.

The V call is TRBV19, the J call TRBJ1-1, with a possible D match to TRBD1 (6 bases). CDR3 length: 13 residues. CDR1 and CDR2 (germline): LNHDA, SQIVND (reference sequence). Trimming removed 0 bases at V and 10 bases at J, with 12 bases between. CDR3 in amino acids: CASSIDETGRAFF. In DNA, the CDR3 is TGTGCCAGTAGTATAGATGAAACAGGGAGAGCTTTCTTT.

V is TRBV6-5 and J is TRBJ2-1, with 12 bases identical to TRBD2. Germline CDR1 is MNHEY and CDR2 is SVGAGI. The CDR3 is made up of 15 amino acids. V lost 6 bases to trimming and J lost 7 bases; unmatched junction nucleotides: 7. Here the CDR3 DNA reads TGTGCCAGCAGACCCGGGACTAGCGGGCGTAATGAGCAGTTCTTC. It is translated as CASRPGTSGRNEQFF.

The genes are TRBV25-1 and TRBJ1-4; 11 bases map to TRBD1. The CDR3 extends over 17 amino acids. Per the germline V gene, CDR1 is MGHDK and CDR2 is SYGVNS. With 3 bases clipped from V and 4 bases from J, the junction kept 7 bases outside the gene matches. The CDR3 coding sequence is TGTGCCAGCAGTGAGTGGACAGGGGGCTTGGATAATGAAAAACTGTTTTTT. Protein sequence: CASSEWTGGLDNEKLFF.

The chain carries TRBV19 and TRBJ2-1, with 13 bases fitting TRBD2. This CDR3 comprises 14 residues. The J segment lost 8 bases and the V segment lost 6 bases, leaving 4 bases of the junction unmatched. CDR1 LNHDA and CDR2 SQIVND come from the germline V gene (reference sequence). In DNA, the CDR3 is TGTGCCAGTAGACTAGCGGGGGGGCAACATGAGCAGTTCTTC. Protein: CASRLAGGQHEQFF.

The chain has TRBV5-1 and TRBJ2-5; D not certain. The length of the CDR3 is 12 residues. Trimming stripped 0 bases from V and 5 bases from J, with 5 bases between. Germline V CDR1 and CDR2: SGHRS, YFSETQ. CDR3 nucleotide sequence: TGCGCCAGCAGCTTGGTATCCGAGACCCAGTACTTC. Its translation is CASSLVSETQYF.

The CDR3 bases are TGTGCTAGTGGTTTGGTATCAGGGAACAATGAGCAGTTCTTC. Translating gives CASGLVSGNNEQFF. The V and J genes are TRBV12-5 and TRBJ2-1, with D perhaps TRBD1 (5 bases). This CDR3 comprises 14 residues. The ends were cut back, 0 bases at V and 5 bases at J, with 8 bases in the middle. Germline V gene sequence: CDR1 LGHNT, CDR2 FRNRAP.

This sequence joins TRBV9 and TRBJ2-1, with D tentatively TRBD1 (6 bases). Trimming took 3 bases from V and 0 from J, leaving 10 bases between them. CDR3 length equals 15 residues. Germline V gives CDR1 SGDLS, CDR2 YYNGEE. CDR3 in DNA: TGTGCCAGCAGCGCTCAGGGGAGCTCCTACAATGAGCAGTTCTTC. As protein: CASSAQGSSYNEQFF. The full variable domain, with the rest looked up from reference TRBV9 and TRBJ2-1, is DSGVTQTPKHLITATGQRVTLRCSPRSGDLSVYWYQQSLDQGLQFLIQYYNGEERAKGNILERFSAQQFPDLHSELNLSSLELGDSALYFCASSAQGSSYNEQFFGPGTRLTVL.

For the CDR3, the DNA is TGTGCCATCAGTGATCCGGGACAGCGAGGAAACACCATATATTTT. Translating gives CAISDPGQRGNTIYF. The chain joins TRBV10-3 to TRBJ1-3; TRBD1 aligns across 7 bases. V was clipped by 3 bases and J by 4 bases; unmatched bases: 6. The CDR3 extends over 15 amino acids. The V gene's germline CDR1 is ENHRY and CDR2 SYGVKD.

The chain combines TRBV29-1 with TRBJ2-1; 14 bases map to TRBD2. The CDR3 covers 17 residues. Trimming took 2 bases from V and 5 from J; bases not matched to a gene: 8. CDR1 and CDR2 from the germline V gene are SQVTM and ANQGSEA. The CDR3 reads CSVEPWGTSGSHNEQFF. The DNA of the CDR3 is TGCAGCGTTGAACCGTGGGGGACTAGCGGGAGTCACAATGAGCAGTTCTTC.

The rearrangement links TRBV7-9 to TRBJ1-4; TRBD1 aligns across 7 bases. The CDR3 is 15 residues long. The V and J ends lost 4 bases and 6 bases, in that order; junction bases with no gene match: 8. CDR1 and CDR2 (germline): SEHNR, FQNEAQ (reference sequence). CDR3 coding DNA: TGTGCCAGCAGCTCGCGCAGGGGGAAGGATGAAAAACTGTTTTTT. Its translation: CASSSRRGKDEKLFF. The variable domain in full, with the rest retrieved from reference TRBV7-9 and TRBJ1-4, is DTGVSQNPRHKITKRGQNVTFRCDPISEHNRLYWYRQTLGQGPEFLTYFQNEAQLEKSRLLSDRFSAERPKGSFSTLEIQRTEQGDSAMYLCASSSRRGKDEKLFFGSGTQLSVL.

This clone has a handful of counts. The CDR3 coding sequence is TGTGCCAGTAGTGACCCCGGGACAGGGGTTGGTTATGGCTACACCTTC. Translating gives CASSDPGTGVGYGYTF. The V and J genes are TRBV19 and TRBJ1-2; 10 nucleotides agree with TRBD1. Germline V lookup: CDR1 LNHDA, CDR2 SQIVND (reference sequence). Losses at the gene ends were 5 bases for V and 5 bases for J; bases not matched to a gene: 11. The length of the CDR3 is 16 residues.

The chain has TRBV5-1 and TRBJ2-7, with TRBD1 matching over 9 bases. CDR3 length equals 16 residues. V lost 2 bases and J lost 4; bases outside the gene matches: 10. In germline, CDR1 is SGHRS, CDR2 YFSETQ. CDR3 in DNA: TGCGCCAGCAGCTTTAGGGGGACAGGGTCAAGATACGAGCAGTACTTC. Protein sequence: CASSFRGTGSRYEQYF.

V gene TRBV28 combines with J gene TRBJ1-5, with 7 nucleotides matching TRBD1. Germline loops: CDR1 MDHEN, CDR2 SYDVKM. The CDR3 length is 16 residues. Losses at the gene ends were 6 bases for V and 4 bases for J; bases not matched to a gene: 12. For the CDR3, the DNA is TGTGCCAGCAGCCGTAGTGGGGGACAGCAAAATCAGCCCCAGCATTTT. Amino acids: CASSRSGGQQNQPQHF.

This rearrangement joins TRBV27 to TRBJ2-5; 8 bases align to TRBD2. The trim removed 4 bases at V and 9 bases at J, leaving 13 bases unmatched. In germline, CDR1 is MNHEY, CDR2 SMNVEV (reference sequence). This CDR3 comprises 15 residues. Here the CDR3 reads CASSYFSGVVGAQYF. The CDR3 DNA reads TGTGCCAGCAGTTATTTTAGCGGGGTCGTAGGGGCCCAGTACTTC.

The chain combines TRBV4-2 with TRBJ1-2; D is possibly TRBD1 (6 bases). Germline lookup yields CDR1 LGHNA and CDR2 YNFKEQ. The CDR3 is 13 residues long. The ends were cut back, 8 bases at V and 4 bases at J, with 14 bases in the middle. CDR3 amino acids: CASAGGVGYGYTF. The CDR3 bases are TGTGCCAGCGCGGGGGGCGTCGGCTATGGCTACACCTTC.

J is TRBJ1-4 and V is TRBV5-5, with TRBD1 as a possible D gene (5 bases). Germline CDR1 and CDR2: SGHKS and YYEKEE (reference sequence). This CDR3 is built from 14 residues. V lost 3 bases to trimming and J lost 7 bases, with 13 bases between them. The CDR3 nucleotides read TGTGCCAGCAGCTATATAAAAACAGGTGAAAAACTGTTTTTT. Its translation: CASSYIKTGEKLFF.

J is TRBJ2-5 and V is TRBV10-3; a possible D gene is TRBD1 (6 bases). This CDR3 is 14 amino acids long. Trimming removed 2 bases at V and 0 bases at J, with 7 bases between. The V gene's germline CDR1 is ENHRY and CDR2 SYGVKD. CDR3 DNA: TGTGCCATCAGTGAGACAGGGCACCAAGAGACCCAGTACTTC. Its translation is CAISETGHQETQYF.

This chain links TRBV29-1 with TRBJ1-1; tentatively, D is TRBD1 (5 bases). Germline CDR1 is SQVTM and CDR2 is ANQGSEA. The ends were cut back, 3 bases at V and 3 bases at J, with 11 bases in the middle. CDR3 length equals 13 residues. CDR3 protein: CSVDNTRDTEAFF. The CDR3 nucleotides read TGCAGCGTTGATAATACCAGGGACACTGAAGCTTTCTTT.

This chain uses TRBV5-5 with TRBJ1-5; possibly TRBD1 for D (6 bases). V was cut by 7 bases and J by 7 bases, with 12 bases left in between. The length of the CDR3 is 12 residues. Germline CDR1 and CDR2: SGHKS and YYEKEE (reference sequence). The CDR3 spells CASGQGYQPQHF. CDR3 nucleotide sequence: TGTGCCAGCGGGCAGGGGTACCAGCCCCAGCATTTT.

This clone was counted between two and nine times. The chain is built from TRBV5-1 and TRBJ2-7; the match to TRBD2 covers 8 bases. Looked up from germline, CDR1 is SGHRS and CDR2 is YFSETQ. After removal of 2 bases from V and 5 bases from J, the junction contained 3 bases not matched to a gene. The CDR3 is 13 amino acids. CDR3 in amino acids: CASSLEAGDEQYF. The CDR3 DNA reads TGCGCCAGCAGCTTAGAAGCGGGAGACGAGCAGTACTTC.

This chain connects TRBV11-2 to TRBJ1-2, with TRBD1 matching 8 bases. CDR1 and CDR2 from the germline V gene are SGHAT and FQNNGV. V trimming: 4 bases; J trimming: 8 bases; junction bases outside the gene matches: 12. This CDR3 comprises 15 residues. The CDR3 DNA reads as TGTGCCAGCAGCTACCTTGGACAGGGCTTGGGGGGCTACACCTTC. This gives the protein CASSYLGQGLGGYTF.

The chain joins TRBV7-8 to TRBJ1-1; unclear D gene. The CDR3 length is 14 residues. The germline V and J ends were trimmed by 4 bases and 0 bases, with 9 bases remaining between them. The germline V gene encodes CDR1 SGHVS and CDR2 FQNEAQ. CDR3 in DNA: TGTGCCAGCAGCTCCCTAACAGTGAACACTGAAGCTTTCTTT. Translating it yields CASSSLTVNTEAFF.